This T cell receptor (beta chain) derives from a study of technical replicates of blood from several donors. Method: immunoSEQ multiplex PCR; TCRdb's copy keeps in-frame clones and lacks some. The table records around 79,000 clones, 85% to 95% of them present only once. V shed 5 bases and J 7 bases; nucleotides not matched to a gene: 13. CDR3 size: 16 residues. The germline CDR1 and CDR2 sequences are SGHRS and YFSETQ. J is TRBJ2-3 and V is TRBV5-1; TRBD2 matches at 10 bases. This clonotype was obtained from a human donor in good health. The source material was T cells isolated from PBMCs. The CDR3 sequence: CASRYTSGEGWNTQYF. The CDR3, as DNA: TGCGCCAGCAGATATACTAGCGGGGAAGGGTGGAATACGCAGTATTTT.